These 32 T cell receptor beta chains share one sample of origin, sequenced in a study of T cell changes during pregnancy in multiple sclerosis. The protocol was immunoSEQ multiplex PCR, while the TCRdb copy is restricted to in-frame clones and leaves out a portion. The table lists 35,000 to 50,000 clones, roughly 80% of them singletons, with about 0.6% in the top ten. The sequenced sample was CD4+ T cells from peripheral blood mononuclear cells, obtained before pregnancy. The source of these receptors is a female donor with multiple sclerosis, enrolled in a pregnancy study.

V is TRBV7-9 and J is TRBJ1-1, with no clear D. CDR1 and CDR2 (germline): SEHNR, FQNEAQ (reference sequence). The CDR3 is 14 residues long. Deletions cut 2 bases from V and 3 bases from J, with 10 bases between. This chain's CDR3 is CASSLIGSDTEAFF. DNA for the CDR3: TGTGCCAGCAGCTTAATCGGGTCCGACACTGAAGCTTTCTTT.

The chain links TRBV6-4 to TRBJ2-2; no clear D gene. This CDR3 is built from 13 residues. Germline V gene lookup returns CDR1 MRHNA and CDR2 SNTAGT. V was trimmed by 1 base and J by 6 bases, leaving 6 bases between them. The CDR3 DNA reads as TGTGCCAGCAGTGACTGGCCAGCCGGGGAGCTGTTTTTT. As protein: CASSDWPAGELFF.

The chain carries TRBV5-5 and TRBJ1-2, with 7 bases fitting TRBD1. This CDR3 spans 12 amino acids. Germline trimming cut 4 bases from V and 8 bases from J; bases unmatched to any gene: 5. Per the germline V gene, CDR1 is SGHKS and CDR2 is YYEKEE (reference sequence). The chain's CDR3 is CASSLDRAGYTF. CDR3 nucleotides: TGTGCCAGCAGCCTTGACAGGGCAGGCTACACCTTC.

This sequence joins TRBV5-1 and TRBJ2-1; the match to TRBD2 covers 12 bases. The CDR3 is 16 residues long. Germline CDR1 is SGHRS and CDR2 is YFSETQ. V shed 4 bases, J shed 7 bases, and the junction held 9 bases outside the gene matches. CDR3 residues: CASSRSSGRAWNEQFF. CDR3 coding DNA: TGCGCCAGCAGCAGATCTAGCGGGAGGGCGTGGAATGAGCAGTTCTTC.

The chain recombines TRBV5-6 with TRBJ2-7, with 9 bases lining up with TRBD2. The germline CDR1 and CDR2 sequences are SGHDT and YYEEEE. This CDR3 is built from 18 residues. J lost 3 bases, V lost 4 bases, and 17 bases had no gene match. In DNA form, the CDR3 reads TGTGCCAGCAGCCCCCTAGCTAGCGGGACCTCGGACTACTACGAGCAGTACTTC. It translates to CASSPLASGTSDYYEQYF.

The V and J genes are TRBV19 and TRBJ1-2; tentative D call: TRBD1 (5 bases). The V gene lost 5 bases and the J gene lost 4 bases, with 17 bases spanning the gap. The CDR3 length is 15 residues. CDR1 and CDR2 (germline): LNHDA, SQIVND (reference sequence). The CDR3 coding sequence is TGTGCCAGTAGTTTCAAACCAGGGTTCAGCTATGGCTACACCTTC. It encodes CASSFKPGFSYGYTF.

The V gene is TRBV5-4, the J gene TRBJ1-6, with D perhaps TRBD1 (6 bases). Germline-derived CDR1 and CDR2 are SGHNT and YYREEE (reference sequence). V was pared by 5 bases and J by 7 bases, with 19 bases between. CDR3 length: 16 amino acids. DNA of the CDR3: TGTGCCAGCAGTCAGGAAGGGGAAAGGGGGAATTCACCCCTCCACTTT. Its protein is CASSQEGERGNSPLHF.

The chain couples TRBV19 to TRBJ2-6; D remains ambiguous. The CDR3 contains 12 residues. CDR1 and CDR2 (germline): LNHDA, SQIVND (reference sequence). The germline V and J ends were trimmed by 5 bases and 4 bases, with 3 bases remaining between them. The CDR3 reads CASSRGANVLTF. The CDR3 DNA reads as TGTGCCAGTAGTCGGGGGGCCAACGTCCTGACTTTC.

This rearrangement joins TRBV6-5 to TRBJ2-1; 10 bases fit TRBD1. The CDR3 consists of 13 residues. Germline V gene sequence: CDR1 MNHEY, CDR2 SVGAGI. V lost 7 bases to trimming and J lost 6 bases; unmatched junction nucleotides: 3. CDR3 in amino acids: CASTRQGANEQFF. The CDR3 nucleotides are TGTGCCAGCACTCGACAGGGGGCCAATGAGCAGTTCTTC.

This clone was picked up one time. The chain uses TRBV7-9 and TRBJ1-2; no clear D. V was trimmed by 3 bases and J by 6 bases, leaving 17 bases between them. The CDR3 has 15 amino acids. Germline V gene sequence: CDR1 SEHNR, CDR2 FQNEAQ (reference sequence). This CDR3 reads CASSFLGRLEDGYTF. The CDR3, as DNA: TGTGCCAGCAGCTTTTTAGGGAGACTGGAGGATGGCTACACCTTC.

This chain joins TRBV4-3 and TRBJ2-4; weak D call: TRBD1 (5 bases). CDR3 size: 13 residues. V shed 2 bases and J shed 9 bases, with 11 bases lying between them. Germline assignment: CDR1 LGHNA and CDR2 YSLEER. The DNA of the CDR3 is TGCGCCAGCAGCCAACAGGGCGAGTCCATTCAGTACTTC. Translation: CASSQQGESIQYF.

This clone has only one observation. This sequence joins TRBV29-1 and TRBJ2-2; 8 nucleotides agree with TRBD1. Per germline, CDR1 SQVTM and CDR2 ANQGSEA. This CDR3 is 14 amino acids long. V trimming: 6 bases; J trimming: 11 bases; junction bases outside the gene matches: 14. Written as DNA, the CDR3 is TGCAGCGTCGACGGACAGGGACCCCGATCTGAGCTGTTTTTT. This sequence encodes CSVDGQGPRSELFF.

CDR3 loop: CASSLSGQPLLPDTQYF. The CDR3 DNA reads TGTGCCAGCAGTCTGTCGGGACAGCCGTTACTTCCAGATACGCAGTATTTT. V usage is TRBV28 and J usage is TRBJ2-3, with 7 bases lining up with TRBD1. Germline CDR1 is MDHEN and CDR2 is SYDVKM. The ends lost 5 bases at V and 4 bases at J; junction bases unmatched: 15. This CDR3 has 17 amino acids.

The chain uses TRBV27 and TRBJ2-7, with D possibly being TRBD1 (5 bases). Trimming left V 6 bases short and J 3 bases short, with 12 bases between. Germline lookup yields CDR1 MNHEY and CDR2 SMNVEV (reference sequence). The CDR3 consists of 13 residues. The CDR3 spells CASSRSGHYEQYF. CDR3 in DNA: TGTGCCAGCAGCCGATCCGGACACTACGAGCAGTACTTC.

The chain is built from TRBV19 and TRBJ1-2, with 10 bases lining up with TRBD1. The CDR3 runs 16 residues. Germline CDR1 is LNHDA and CDR2 is SQIVND (reference sequence). The V segment lost 5 bases and the J segment 4 bases; nucleotides outside the gene matches: 10. CDR3 nucleotide sequence: TGTGCCAGTAGTGACCCAGGGACAGGGGTTCGCTATGGCTACACCTTC. Protein: CASSDPGTGVRYGYTF.

The gene calls are TRBV5-1 and TRBJ2-1; 9 bases line up with TRBD2. This CDR3 comprises 15 residues. V lost 0 bases, J lost 9 bases, and 7 bases stayed unmatched. Per germline, CDR1 SGHRS and CDR2 YFSETQ. CDR3: CASSLAGTSMGEQFF. The CDR3 region has the DNA TGCGCCAGCAGCTTGGCCGGGACTAGCATGGGTGAGCAGTTCTTC.

The genes are TRBV7-8 and TRBJ1-5; D may be TRBD1 (6 bases). This CDR3 is 16 amino acids long. Trimming stripped 1 base from V and 3 bases from J, with 13 bases between. Germline loops: CDR1 SGHVS, CDR2 FQNEAQ. CDR3: CASSLVRGQNNQPQHF. The DNA for the CDR3 is TGTGCCAGCAGCTTAGTCCGCGGACAGAACAATCAGCCCCAGCATTTT.

This clone was observed a handful of times. This chain joins TRBV2 and TRBJ1-2, with D perhaps TRBD1 (6 bases). CDR1 and CDR2 (germline): SNHLY, FYNNEI. Trimming pared 4 bases from V and 7 bases from J, leaving 10 bases between. CDR3 length: 12 residues. The CDR3 reads CASSVIRGGYTF. The DNA of the CDR3 is TGTGCCAGCAGTGTGATCAGGGGTGGCTACACCTTC.

The V call is TRBV18, the J call TRBJ2-7, with TRBD2 matching over 9 bases. The CDR3 length is 14 residues. V lost 3 bases to trimming and J lost 3 bases; unmatched junction nucleotides: 3. The V gene's germline CDR1 is KGHSH and CDR2 LQKENI. This chain's CDR3 is CASSPERGVYEQYF. The CDR3 bases are TGTGCCAGCTCACCGGAGCGGGGGGTCTACGAGCAGTACTTC.

This clone came up once. Written as DNA, the CDR3 is TGCAGCGTTGAAGATCTTACCTTCGCTAGCGTTGAGACCCAGTACTTC. This sequence encodes CSVEDLTFASVETQYF. The chain joins TRBV29-1 to TRBJ2-5, with TRBD2 as a possible D gene (6 bases). V was shortened by 0 bases and J by 5 bases, with 19 bases between the two germline ends. CDR3 size: 16 residues. Per the germline V gene, CDR1 is SQVTM and CDR2 is ANQGSEA. Supplemented by reference TRBV29-1 and TRBJ2-5, the full variable domain reads SAVISQKPSRDICQRGTSLTIQCQVDSQVTMMFWYRQQPGQSLTLIATANQGSEATYESGFVIDKFPISRPNLTFSTLTVSNMSPEDSSIYLCSVEDLTFASVETQYFGPGTRLLVL.

This clone was seen only a few times. The genes are TRBV7-9 and TRBJ2-7, with 7 bases aligning to TRBD2. CDR1 is SEHNR and CDR2 is FQNEAQ in the germline V gene (reference sequence). V shed 1 base and J 0 bases; nucleotides not matched to a gene: 3. There are 15 residues in the CDR3. CDR3 bases: TGTGCCAGCAGCTTAGAGGGCGGGAGCTCCTACGAGCAGTACTTC. Translation gives CASSLEGGSSYEQYF.

CDR3 DNA: TGTGCCATAAAGGGCGGGGATGAAAAACTGTTTTTT. It encodes CAIKGGDEKLFF. The chain uses TRBV11-2 and TRBJ1-4; D gene unclear. The V end lost 10 bases, the J end lost 6 bases, and 12 bases lay between the germline ends. Germline V gene sequence: CDR1 SGHAT, CDR2 FQNNGV. The CDR3 sequence is 12 residues long.

This chain uses TRBV5-1 with TRBJ2-3, with D perhaps matching TRBD1 (5 bases). This CDR3 contains 14 residues. V gave up 5 bases and J gave up 0 bases, with 10 bases separating them. CDR1 is SGHRS, CDR2 YFSETQ, per germline. CDR3 sequence reads: CASSLSGSTDTQYF. CDR3 sequence (DNA): TGCGCCAGCAGTCTATCAGGGAGCACAGATACGCAGTATTTT.

J is TRBJ2-5 and V is TRBV5-1; D is possibly TRBD2 (5 bases). The germline CDR1 and CDR2 sequences are SGHRS and YFSETQ. The V and J ends lost 6 bases and 3 bases respectively, with 12 bases between them. The CDR3 has 13 amino acids. The CDR3: CASNFAGEETQYF. The CDR3 bases are TGCGCCAGCAACTTTGCCGGGGAAGAGACCCAGTACTTC.

This clone has only a few counts. The chain is built from TRBV28 and TRBJ2-2, with D possibly TRBD1 on 5 matching bases. Germline V lookup: CDR1 MDHEN, CDR2 SYDVKM. V was cut by 4 bases and J by 3 bases, with 15 bases left in between. CDR3 length equals 16 residues. This CDR3 reads CASSSYRMRYTGELFF. In nucleotides, the CDR3 is TGTGCCAGCAGTTCATACAGGATGAGGTACACCGGGGAGCTGTTTTTT.

The rearrangement joins TRBV30 to TRBJ2-3, with 10 bases fitting TRBD2. This CDR3 is built from 13 residues. J lost 6 bases, V lost 7 bases, and 7 bases had no gene match. Germline loops: CDR1 GTSNPN, CDR2 SVGIG (reference sequence). The CDR3 DNA reads as TGTGCCTCCTCAGCGGGAGGGCCGGATACGCAGTATTTT. This sequence encodes CASSAGGPDTQYF.

The chain combines TRBV5-6 with TRBJ2-3, with D perhaps matching TRBD2 (5 bases). The CDR3 totals 19 residues. Germline CDR1 is SGHDT and CDR2 is YYEEEE. The V end lost 1 base, the J end lost 0 bases, and 21 bases lay between the germline ends. CDR3 sequence: CASSLWVSWGAGSTDTQYF. Written as DNA, the CDR3 is TGTGCCAGCAGCTTGTGGGTATCGTGGGGAGCAGGCAGCACAGATACGCAGTATTTT.

This rearrangement joins TRBV9 to TRBJ2-7, with D perhaps matching TRBD1 (6 bases). Germline V gene data show CDR1 as SGDLS and CDR2 as YYNGEE. The V and J ends lost 3 bases and 6 bases respectively, with 19 bases between them. This CDR3 is 15 amino acids long. The CDR3 here is CASSALQTTGSEQYF. CDR3 in DNA: TGTGCCAGCAGCGCCCTCCAGACGACAGGTTCCGAGCAGTACTTC. Combining the CDR3 with reference TRBV9 and TRBJ2-7 gives the whole variable domain DSGVTQTPKHLITATGQRVTLRCSPRSGDLSVYWYQQSLDQGLQFLIQYYNGEERAKGNILERFSAQQFPDLHSELNLSSLELGDSALYFCASSALQTTGSEQYFGPGTRLTVT.

The V and J genes are TRBV11-2 and TRBJ2-1, with D possibly being TRBD2 (5 bases). With 0 bases removed from V and 2 bases from J, the gap between germline ends came to 11 bases. The CDR3 totals 16 residues. In germline, CDR1 is SGHAT, CDR2 FQNNGV. In DNA form, the CDR3 reads TGTGCCAGCAGCTTAGATCCCGGGATAACCTACAATGAGCAGTTCTTC. Its translation: CASSLDPGITYNEQFF.

The rearrangement joins TRBV7-3 to TRBJ1-1, with D possibly TRBD1 on 5 matching bases. V lost 1 base and J 3 bases, leaving 12 bases between the germline ends. The V gene's germline CDR1 is SGHTA and CDR2 FQGTGA. CDR3 size: 15 residues. The CDR3 region is CASSLMGPRDTEAFF. The CDR3 bases are TGTGCCAGCAGCTTAATGGGGCCTCGGGACACTGAAGCTTTCTTT. The variable domain in full, with the rest retrieved from reference TRBV7-3 and TRBJ1-1, is GAGVSQTPSNKVTEKGKYVELRCDPISGHTALYWYRQSLGQGPEFLIYFQGTGAADDSGLPNDRFFAVRPEGSVSTLKIQRTERGDSAVYLCASSLMGPRDTEAFFGQGTRLTVV.

This clone was picked up one time. This chain uses TRBV4-3 with TRBJ1-2; D is ambiguous. Germline V lookup: CDR1 LGHNA, CDR2 YSLEER. The CDR3 runs 16 residues. The V and J ends lost 0 bases and 6 bases respectively, with 17 bases between them. CDR3 residues: CASSQDSRGIVDGYTF. CDR3 nucleotide sequence: TGCGCCAGCAGCCAAGATTCGAGAGGTATAGTTGATGGCTACACCTTC.

This rearrangement joins TRBV30 to TRBJ2-1, with TRBD2 identical over 7 bases. Trimming at V came to 5 bases and at J to 0 bases, leaving 10 bases not matched to a gene. The length of the CDR3 is 16 residues. Germline V gene data show CDR1 as GTSNPN and CDR2 as SVGIG (reference sequence). CDR3 in amino acids: CAWGRDYQSSYNEQFF. The DNA of the CDR3 is TGTGCCTGGGGCCGGGACTACCAAAGCTCCTACAATGAGCAGTTCTTC.